A single sample is the source of the 24 T cell receptor beta chains below, sequenced in a study of graft-versus-host responses after intestinal transplantation. The antigens for these receptors are not known. Assay used: immunoSEQ multiplex PCR; TCRdb lists only in-frame clones, some missing. The sample consists of tens of thousands of clones, around 90% of them appearing once. The starting material was unstimulated CD8+ T cells sorted from spleen or lymph node cells, obtained before intestinal transplant. The receptors come from a human donor who received an intestinal transplant.

Only a few counts were recorded for this clone. Other DNA variants within this sample encode the same CDR3. The chain carries TRBV6-1 and TRBJ2-7; 8 bases match TRBD2. The V segment lost 1 base and the J segment 0 bases; nucleotides outside the gene matches: 2. CDR1 is MNHNS, CDR2 SASEGT, per germline. The CDR3 covers 15 residues. The CDR3 sequence is CASSEEAGGSYEQYF. In nucleotides, the CDR3 is TGTGCCAGCAGTGAAGAGGCGGGGGGCTCCTACGAGCAGTACTTC.

This chain connects TRBV28 to TRBJ2-5, with TRBD1 matching over 7 bases. V shed 3 bases, J shed 2 bases, and the junction held 9 bases outside the gene matches. CDR3 size: 16 residues. Germline CDR1 reads MDHEN; CDR2 reads SYDVKM. CDR3 nucleotide sequence: TGTGCCAGCAGTTTGGGTATGACAGGGTGGCAAGAGACCCAGTACTTC. Translated: CASSLGMTGWQETQYF.

J is TRBJ2-1 and V is TRBV2; 13 nucleotides align to TRBD2. The ends lost 5 bases at V and 5 bases at J; junction bases unmatched: 12. The CDR3 loop spans 18 amino acids. Germline loops: CDR1 SNHLY, CDR2 FYNNEI. The CDR3 sequence: CASSHYPTSGGANNEQFF. The CDR3 region has the DNA TGTGCCAGCAGTCACTACCCTACTAGCGGGGGGGCGAACAATGAGCAGTTCTTC.

V usage is TRBV4-1 and J usage is TRBJ2-1, with D maybe TRBD2 (6 bases). CDR3 length: 16 residues. V shed 2 bases and J shed 4 bases, with 15 bases lying between them. Germline V gene sequence: CDR1 MGHRA, CDR2 YSYEKL. The CDR3 DNA follows: TGCGCCAGCAGCCAACCGTTTAGCGGACTGTACAATGAGCAGTTCTTC. Translating gives CASSQPFSGLYNEQFF.

The chain joins TRBV7-8 to TRBJ2-1, with TRBD1 matching 7 bases. Losses at the gene ends were 4 bases for V and 6 bases for J; bases not matched to a gene: 18. CDR1 is SGHVS and CDR2 is FQNEAQ in the germline V gene. The CDR3 is 18 amino acids. Here the CDR3 reads CASSSSPGDSQGVNEQFF. As DNA, the CDR3 is TGTGCCAGCAGCTCCTCCCCTGGGGACAGCCAAGGGGTCAATGAGCAGTTCTTC.

The V and J genes are TRBV29-1 and TRBJ2-5, with 12 nucleotides matching TRBD2. The CDR3 spans 15 residues. The V and J ends lost 6 bases and 5 bases, in that order; junction bases with no gene match: 10. Germline V CDR1 and CDR2: SQVTM, ANQGSEA. The CDR3 region has the DNA TGCAGCGTGGGTGGTCTAGCGGGAGGGCCGGAGACCCAGTACTTC. This codes for CSVGGLAGGPETQYF.

V and J are TRBV6-1 and TRBJ2-5; possibly TRBD2 for D (6 bases). The CDR3 covers 15 residues. From germline, CDR1 is MNHNS and CDR2 SASEGT. V was trimmed by 5 bases and J by 5 bases, leaving 18 bases between them. CDR3 in amino acids: CASSKTPSGGETQYF. CDR3 nucleotides: TGTGCCAGCAGTAAAACCCCGTCTGGGGGGGAGACCCAGTACTTC.

The gene calls are TRBV4-2 and TRBJ1-5; 8 nucleotides line up with TRBD1. V shed 4 bases and J 5 bases; nucleotides not matched to a gene: 10. The CDR3 runs 16 residues. Germline loops: CDR1 LGHNA, CDR2 YNFKEQ. CDR3 sequence (DNA): TGTGCCAGCAGCCTTCGACAGGGGCGCCAGGATCAGCCCCAGCATTTT. This gives the protein CASSLRQGRQDQPQHF.

The genes are TRBV6-1 and TRBJ2-2, with no clear D. Germline V lookup: CDR1 MNHNS, CDR2 SASEGT. V lost 0 bases and J lost 3, with 8 bases in between. CDR3 size: 15 residues. CDR3 in amino acids: CASSEALDYTGELFF. CDR3 coding DNA: TGTGCCAGCAGTGAAGCGCTAGACTACACCGGGGAGCTGTTTTTT.

Turning to this clone: An end of the junction differs from the germline gene, which may be a read error. This rearrangement joins TRBV7-7 to TRBJ2-7; 7 bases are shared with TRBD2. Germline CDR1 SSHAT, CDR2 FNYEAQ (reference sequence). This CDR3 contains 15 residues. The CDR3 DNA sequence: TGTGCTAGCAGCTTAGGTGGAGCGGGACGCTACGAGCAGTACTTC. Translating gives CASSLGGAGRYEQYF.

This clone occurred once. Mismatch with germline at one junction end may stem from a read error. The rearrangement uses TRBV7-7 and TRBJ2-5, with D perhaps matching TRBD1 (6 bases). Germline V lookup: CDR1 SSHAT, CDR2 FNYEAQ (reference sequence). The CDR3 runs 16 residues. The CDR3 region is CASSPYSGHRQETQYF. The CDR3 DNA reads TGTGCTAGCAGCCCCTACTCGGGACATAGACAAGAGACCCAGTACTTC.

The chain recombines TRBV6-5 with TRBJ2-1, with 10 nucleotides matching TRBD2. The length of the CDR3 is 14 residues. Germline V CDR1 and CDR2: MNHEY, SVGAGI. The junction had 5 bases not matched to a gene; V was cut back by 4 bases and J by 8 bases. CDR3 in DNA: TGTGCCAGCAGTTTCGGACTAGCGGTAGATGAGCAGTTCTTC. Residues: CASSFGLAVDEQFF.

The chain has TRBV6-7 and TRBJ2-2, with 7 bases matching TRBD2. TRBV6-7 is designated an ORF whose function remains uncertain. The V and J ends lost 11 bases and 2 bases, in that order; junction bases with no gene match: 11. CDR3 length equals 15 residues. Here the CDR3 DNA reads TGTGCCGGGGCGCAAGCGGGACTTAACACCGGGGAGCTGTTTTTT. Residues: CAGAQAGLNTGELFF.

The table lists this clone with a count of one. The CDR3 coding sequence is TGTGCCAGCAGTCCTACTAGCGGGTTCTCCTACGAGCAGTACTTC. Encoded protein: CASSPTSGFSYEQYF. This chain joins TRBV2 and TRBJ2-7, with 9 positions matching TRBD2. Germline trimming cut 5 bases from V and 0 bases from J; bases unmatched to any gene: 5. CDR3 length: 15 residues. Germline assignment: CDR1 SNHLY and CDR2 FYNNEI.

V and J are TRBV27 and TRBJ2-7, with D perhaps TRBD2 (5 bases). The CDR3 is made up of 15 amino acids. CDR1 is MNHEY, CDR2 SMNVEV, per germline (reference sequence). Between the trimmed V and J ends, which lost 5 bases and 5 bases, there was a span of 19 bases. The chain's CDR3 is CASSPNPGVKDEQYF. The CDR3 DNA follows: TGTGCCAGCAGTCCCAACCCCGGGGTAAAGGACGAGCAGTACTTC.

The V and J genes are TRBV7-2 and TRBJ2-7; TRBD2 agrees at 11 bases. CDR1 is SGHTA, CDR2 FQGNSA, per germline. J gave up 4 bases and V 5 bases, and 10 bases lay outside the gene matches. This CDR3 is built from 16 residues. The DNA for the CDR3 is TGTGCCAGCAGCCCCTTCCGACTAGCGGGACCTTACGAGCAGTACTTC. The encoded protein is CASSPFRLAGPYEQYF. The full variable domain, in which reference TRBV7-2 and TRBJ2-7 provide the parts outside the CDR3, is GAGVSQSPSNKVTEKGKDVELRCDPISGHTALYWYRQSLGQGLEFLIYFQGNSAPDKSGLPSDRFSAERTGGSVSTLTIQRTQQEDSAVYLCASSPFRLAGPYEQYFGPGTRLTVT.

The chain is built from TRBV6-6 and TRBJ2-7; TRBD2 matches at 7 bases. Germline loops: CDR1 MNHNY, CDR2 SVGAGI (reference sequence). Germline trimming cut 4 bases from V and 3 bases from J; bases unmatched to any gene: 3. The CDR3 length is 13 residues. CDR3 residues: CASSSTSIYEQYF. The CDR3 DNA reads TGTGCCAGCAGTTCGACTAGCATCTACGAGCAGTACTTC.

This rearrangement joins TRBV28 to TRBJ2-3, with 7 bases that match TRBD1. Trimming took 3 bases from V and 13 from J; bases not matched to a gene: 10. Germline CDR1 and CDR2: MDHEN and SYDVKM. The CDR3 has 13 residues. In DNA form, the CDR3 reads TGTGCCAGCAGTTTTGGGGACAGCCCCGAGAAGTATTTT. Translated, it gives CASSFGDSPEKYF.

The chain couples TRBV9 to TRBJ2-5; a possible D gene is TRBD2 (6 bases). Germline assignment: CDR1 SGDLS and CDR2 YYNGEE. The CDR3 consists of 14 residues. Trimming removed 3 bases from V and 0 bases from J, with 9 bases in between. The CDR3 sequence: CASSGRDYQETQYF. The DNA for the CDR3 is TGTGCCAGCAGCGGACGGGACTACCAAGAGACCCAGTACTTC. Using reference TRBV9 and TRBJ2-5 for the parts outside the CDR3, the full variable domain is DSGVTQTPKHLITATGQRVTLRCSPRSGDLSVYWYQQSLDQGLQFLIQYYNGEERAKGNILERFSAQQFPDLHSELNLSSLELGDSALYFCASSGRDYQETQYFGPGTRLLVL.

J is TRBJ1-4 and V is TRBV7-9; D might be TRBD1 (5 bases). V lost 1 base, J lost 7 bases, and 13 bases lay in between. CDR3 length: 15 residues. Germline assignment: CDR1 SEHNR and CDR2 FQNEAQ (reference sequence). The CDR3 here is CASSLEGGGGEKLFF. The CDR3 DNA reads as TGTGCCAGCAGCTTAGAGGGTGGCGGGGGTGAAAAACTGTTTTTT.

The chain combines TRBV6-5 with TRBJ1-2, with TRBD1 identical over 8 bases. J gave up 5 bases and V 6 bases, and 11 bases lay outside the gene matches. Germline CDR1 reads MNHEY; CDR2 reads SVGAGI. This CDR3 has 15 amino acids. The chain's CDR3 is CASRSNPGQEYGYTF. CDR3 bases: TGTGCCAGCAGGAGCAACCCGGGACAGGAGTATGGCTACACCTTC.

For the CDR3, the DNA is TGTGCCAGTACCCTTTTGGGACAGCTTCATCCTAGCTATGGCTACACCTTC. Translating gives CASTLLGQLHPSYGYTF. The V gene is TRBV19, the J gene TRBJ1-2, with 7 bases aligning to TRBD1. J was trimmed by 4 bases and V by 7 bases; bases with no gene match: 18. This CDR3 comprises 17 residues. In germline, CDR1 is LNHDA, CDR2 SQIVND (reference sequence).

The V gene is TRBV4-1, the J gene TRBJ2-7; D is possibly TRBD2 (5 bases). This CDR3 comprises 14 residues. Germline V gene lookup returns CDR1 MGHRA and CDR2 YSYEKL. The V end was cut by 4 bases, the J end by 6 bases, with 16 bases between. The chain's CDR3 is CASSRTAAAAEQYF. The DNA of the CDR3 is TGCGCCAGCAGCCGAACTGCAGCGGCAGCCGAGCAGTACTTC.

The V and J genes are TRBV28 and TRBJ1-2, with a possible D match to TRBD1 (6 bases). Germline CDR1 is MDHEN and CDR2 is SYDVKM. The ends were cut back, 8 bases at V and 1 base at J, with 8 bases in the middle. The CDR3 is 12 amino acids. CDR3 nucleotides: TGTGCCAGCTGGACAGTTAACTATGGCTACACCTTC. Its translation: CASWTVNYGYTF.